The 21 T cell receptor beta chains below were found in one sample sequenced in a study of cytomegalovirus exposure and HLA in healthy donors. Researchers ran the PCR with 60 Vbeta and 13 Jbeta primers. Using immunoSEQ multiplex PCR, the repertoire was profiled, and TCRdb retains in-frame clones only, with some absent. The sample lists 100,000 or so clones; over 70% were seen once. The source material was PBMCs. The receptor set was obtained from a male donor in good health and CMV-seronegative.

The chain carries TRBV19 and TRBJ1-1, with D perhaps matching TRBD1 (5 bases). Germline lookup yields CDR1 LNHDA and CDR2 SQIVND (reference sequence). This CDR3 spans 12 amino acids. V was clipped by 7 bases and J by 5 bases, with 11 bases between them. DNA of the CDR3: TGTGCCAGTATTGGGGGAGGGACTGAAGCTTTCTTT. This codes for CASIGGGTEAFF.

The chain is built from TRBV5-6 and TRBJ2-3; perhaps TRBD1 as D (5 bases). The CDR3 extends over 14 amino acids. Germline CDR1 reads SGHDT; CDR2 reads YYEEEE. The V end was cut by 3 bases, the J end by 1 base, with 9 bases between. The CDR3 DNA reads as TGTGCCAGCAGCTGGGCACAGGGCACAGATACGCAGTATTTT. Residues: CASSWAQGTDTQYF. Drawing the rest from reference TRBV5-6 and TRBJ2-3, the complete variable domain is DAGVTQSPTHLIKTRGQQVTLRCSPKSGHDTVSWYQQALGQGPQFIFQYYEEEERQRGNFPDRFSGHQFPNYSSELNVNALLLGDSALYLCASSWAQGTDTQYFGPGTRLTVL.

The chain couples TRBV6-4 to TRBJ2-3; 11 bases align to TRBD1. Germline assignment: CDR1 MRHNA and CDR2 SNTAGT. Losses at the gene ends were 2 bases for V and 4 bases for J; bases not matched to a gene: 2. This CDR3 region has 15 residues. DNA of the CDR3: TGTGCCAGCAGTGACCGGACAGGGGGCTCAGATACGCAGTATTTT. Protein product: CASSDRTGGSDTQYF.

The chain recombines TRBV11-2 with TRBJ1-5; D uncertain. Trimming shortened V by 5 bases and J by 0 bases, and 11 bases separated the two germline ends. The CDR3 has 15 residues. Germline assignment: CDR1 SGHAT and CDR2 FQNNGV. CDR3 sequence: CASSPGSYSNQPQHF. CDR3 DNA: TGTGCCAGCAGCCCTGGGAGCTATAGCAATCAGCCCCAGCATTTT.

CDR3 sequence reads: CASSHQGLTNYGYTF. As DNA, the CDR3 is TGTGCCAGCAGCCATCAGGGGTTAACTAACTATGGCTACACCTTC. The chain uses TRBV5-6 and TRBJ1-2, with D tentatively TRBD1 (6 bases). V was pared by 4 bases and J by 0 bases, with 13 bases between. CDR1 and CDR2 (germline): SGHDT, YYEEEE. The CDR3 contains 15 residues.

The CDR3 reads CASSPLAGGHEQYF. DNA of the CDR3: TGTGCCAGCTCACCACTAGCGGGAGGGCACGAGCAGTACTTC. V usage is TRBV18 and J usage is TRBJ2-7; TRBD2 matches at 11 bases. Germline V gives CDR1 KGHSH, CDR2 LQKENI. This CDR3 contains 14 residues. The junction had 1 base not matched to a gene; V was cut back by 1 base and J by 5 bases.

This chain links TRBV4-1 with TRBJ1-5; 8 bases map to TRBD1. The CDR3 spans 18 residues. In germline, CDR1 is MGHRA, CDR2 YSYEKL. Trimming removed 0 bases from V and 6 bases from J; junction bases left unmatched: 13. Here the CDR3 reads CASSQESLAGGVGQPQHF. As DNA, the CDR3 is TGCGCCAGCAGCCAAGAAAGTCTTGCAGGGGGCGTGGGTCAGCCCCAGCATTTT.

The chain links TRBV5-1 to TRBJ2-2, with 11 positions matching TRBD2. J gave up 4 bases and V 4 bases, and 6 bases lay outside the gene matches. This CDR3 region has 16 residues. Per the germline V gene, CDR1 is SGHRS and CDR2 is YFSETQ. CDR3 protein: CASSLLAGGTTGELFF. DNA of the CDR3: TGCGCCAGCAGCCTCCTAGCGGGAGGTACCACCGGGGAGCTGTTTTTT.

J is TRBJ1-3 and V is TRBV19; no firm D call. Germline V gene data show CDR1 as LNHDA and CDR2 as SQIVND (reference sequence). V was pared by 3 bases and J by 2 bases, with 8 bases between. The CDR3 covers 14 residues. This CDR3 reads CASSISGPGNTIYF. In DNA, the CDR3 is TGTGCCAGTAGTATTTCGGGTCCTGGAAACACCATATATTTT.

The chain joins TRBV19 to TRBJ2-7, with TRBD2 as a possible D gene (7 bases). Trimming cost V 3 bases and J 3 bases, with 9 bases left between them. Germline V gene lookup returns CDR1 LNHDA and CDR2 SQIVND (reference sequence). The CDR3 covers 13 residues. Here the CDR3 reads CASSMGGGYEQYF. The DNA of the CDR3 is TGTGCCAGTAGTATGGGAGGGGGCTACGAGCAGTACTTC.

The chain combines TRBV19 with TRBJ2-7, with D uncertain. Per the germline V gene, CDR1 is LNHDA and CDR2 is SQIVND (reference sequence). The CDR3 has 16 residues. V dropped 4 bases and J dropped 0 bases, with 16 bases sitting between them. CDR3: CASSRRGNRYSYEQYF. DNA for the CDR3: TGTGCCAGTAGTAGACGCGGCAACCGATACTCCTACGAGCAGTACTTC.

The chain couples TRBV28 to TRBJ1-6, with D tentatively TRBD1 (5 bases). The CDR3 extends over 14 amino acids. Trimming pared 3 bases from V and 9 bases from J, leaving 12 bases between. The germline gives CDR1 MDHEN, CDR2 SYDVKM. DNA of the CDR3: TGTGCCAGCAGTTTCGACCCCCAGGGTTCACCCCTCCACTTT. This sequence encodes CASSFDPQGSPLHF.

The V and J genes are TRBV9 and TRBJ2-6, with D tentatively TRBD1 (5 bases). Looked up from germline, CDR1 is SGDLS and CDR2 is YYNGEE. The CDR3 is 17 residues long. With 4 bases removed from V and 0 bases from J, the gap between germline ends came to 14 bases. The CDR3 here is CASSPRQSSSGANVLTF. The CDR3 bases are TGTGCCAGCAGCCCACGACAGTCAAGCTCTGGGGCCAACGTCCTGACTTTC.

This clone was picked up one time. V gene TRBV19 combines with J gene TRBJ2-7, with D perhaps TRBD1 (6 bases). Trimming removed 3 bases from V and 3 bases from J, with 12 bases in between. The CDR3 is 14 amino acids. Germline lookup yields CDR1 LNHDA and CDR2 SQIVND (reference sequence). The DNA of the CDR3 is TGTGCCAGTAGTATGATTCCAGGGGTCTACGAGCAGTACTTC. It is translated as CASSMIPGVYEQYF.

The genes are TRBV4-2 and TRBJ2-7, with 10 bases aligning to TRBD2. Germline CDR1 reads LGHNA; CDR2 reads YNFKEQ. Germline trimming cut 4 bases from V and 3 bases from J; bases unmatched to any gene: 6. The CDR3 is 15 amino acids. CDR3 amino acids: CASSLGLADLYEQYF. In nucleotides, the CDR3 is TGTGCCAGCAGCCTTGGACTAGCGGATCTCTACGAGCAGTACTTC.

In its sample, this clone was seen a few times. The rearrangement uses TRBV4-3 and TRBJ2-7; 7 nucleotides align to TRBD1. The CDR3 covers 14 residues. V was clipped by 3 bases and J by 5 bases; unmatched bases: 7. The germline gives CDR1 LGHNA, CDR2 YSLEER. This CDR3 is CASSQEQGFDEQYF. The CDR3 DNA sequence: TGCGCCAGCAGCCAGGAACAGGGGTTCGACGAGCAGTACTTC.

The rearrangement uses TRBV7-9 and TRBJ2-3; possibly TRBD2 for D (6 bases). Germline CDR1 SEHNR, CDR2 FQNEAQ (reference sequence). The V and J ends lost 5 bases and 3 bases respectively, with 12 bases between them. The CDR3 consists of 14 residues. In DNA, the CDR3 is TGTGCCAGCAGCCTCGAGGAGGGAACAGATACGCAGTATTTT. This sequence encodes CASSLEEGTDTQYF. Variable domain in full (rest from reference TRBV7-9 and TRBJ2-3): DTGVSQNPRHKITKRGQNVTFRCDPISEHNRLYWYRQTLGQGPEFLTYFQNEAQLEKSRLLSDRFSAERPKGSFSTLEIQRTEQGDSAMYLCASSLEEGTDTQYFGPGTRLTVL.

CDR3 region: CASSRASGYSGNTIYF. Written as DNA, the CDR3 is TGTGCCAGCAGCCGTGCGTCGGGGTACTCTGGAAACACCATATATTTT. The V and J genes are TRBV11-3 and TRBJ1-3; D ambiguous. The germline CDR1 and CDR2 sequences are SGHNT and YENEEA. The CDR3 has 16 amino acids. The V end was cut by 5 bases, the J end by 0 bases, with 14 bases between.

This clone was seen more than once but under ten times. V and J are TRBV5-6 and TRBJ1-3; D gene uncertain. Between the trimmed V and J ends, which lost 0 bases and 3 bases, there was a span of 7 bases. Germline CDR1 is SGHDT and CDR2 is YYEEEE. This CDR3 has 14 residues. The CDR3 loop is CASSLARYGNTIYF. Written as DNA, the CDR3 is TGTGCCAGCAGCTTGGCGCGTTATGGAAACACCATATATTTT.

V is TRBV29-1 and J is TRBJ2-5; 9 nucleotides match TRBD2. CDR3 length equals 13 residues. The germline V gene encodes CDR1 SQVTM and CDR2 ANQGSEA. After removal of 4 bases from V and 4 bases from J, the junction contained 4 bases not matched to a gene. The CDR3 coding sequence is TGCAGCGTTGGGCTAGCGGGACGAGAGACCCAGTACTTC. The encoded protein is CSVGLAGRETQYF.

In this sample, this clone turned up a few times. V usage is TRBV2 and J usage is TRBJ1-3, with D possibly matching TRBD1 (6 bases). The V and J ends lost 3 bases and 3 bases respectively, with 12 bases between them. From germline, CDR1 is SNHLY and CDR2 FYNNEI. The length of the CDR3 is 15 residues. The CDR3: CASSEVRGHGNTIYF. For the CDR3, the DNA is TGTGCCAGCAGTGAGGTCAGGGGTCATGGAAACACCATATATTTT.